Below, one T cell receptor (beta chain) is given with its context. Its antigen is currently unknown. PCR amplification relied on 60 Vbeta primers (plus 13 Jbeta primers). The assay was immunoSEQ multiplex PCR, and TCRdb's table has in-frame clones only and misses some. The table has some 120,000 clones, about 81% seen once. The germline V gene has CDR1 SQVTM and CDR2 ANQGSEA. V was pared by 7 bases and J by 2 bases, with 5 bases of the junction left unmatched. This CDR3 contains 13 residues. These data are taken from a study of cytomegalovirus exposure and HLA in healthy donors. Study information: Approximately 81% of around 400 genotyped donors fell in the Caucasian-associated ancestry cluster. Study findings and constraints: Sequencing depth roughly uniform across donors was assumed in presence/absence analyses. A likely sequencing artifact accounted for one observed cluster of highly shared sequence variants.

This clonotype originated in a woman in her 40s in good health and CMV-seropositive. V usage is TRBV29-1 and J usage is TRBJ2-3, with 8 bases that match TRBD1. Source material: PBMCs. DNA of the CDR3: TGCAGCGCAGGACAGGGTCCCACAGATACGCAGTATTTT. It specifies CSAGQGPTDTQYF.